These 15 T cell receptor beta chains were sequenced from one sample in a study of technical replicates of blood from a few donors. Only in-frame clones appear in the TCRdb table, and some are missing; sequencing was by immunoSEQ multiplex PCR. Of about 73,000 clones in the sample, roughly 93% were seen once. Material: T cells isolated from PBMCs. Receptors were obtained from a human donor in good health.

The genes are TRBV27 and TRBJ2-5; 8 nucleotides line up with TRBD1. This CDR3 comprises 14 residues. CDR1 is MNHEY, CDR2 SMNVEV, per germline (reference sequence). V gave up 5 bases and J gave up 5 bases; unmatched junction bases: 7. CDR3 sequence (DNA): TGTGCCAGCAGTCCTCGGGACAGGCGGGAGACCCAGTACTTC. Amino acids: CASSPRDRRETQYF.

V usage is TRBV6-5 and J usage is TRBJ1-2; D not resolved. The V and J ends lost 5 bases and 1 base respectively, with 8 bases between them. CDR1 MNHEY and CDR2 SVGAGI come from the germline V gene. The CDR3 covers 13 residues. DNA for the CDR3: TGTGCCAGCAGTCTGAGTCTTAACTATGGCTACACCTTC. Protein product: CASSLSLNYGYTF.

The chain is built from TRBV6-5 and TRBJ1-2; D uncertain. The CDR3 length is 11 residues. CDR1 is MNHEY and CDR2 is SVGAGI in the germline V gene. V gave up 6 bases and J gave up 5 bases, with 7 bases separating them. The CDR3 is CASRRLYGYTF. CDR3 in DNA: TGTGCCAGCAGGAGGTTATATGGCTACACCTTC.

The rearrangement uses TRBV11-1 and TRBJ1-1; D might be TRBD1 (5 bases). The CDR3 has 12 amino acids. The ends were cut back, 10 bases at V and 4 bases at J, with 13 bases in the middle. CDR1 is SGHAT, CDR2 FQDESV, per germline (reference sequence). DNA for the CDR3: TGTGCCACCGCCCTGGGGGGCACTGAAGCTTTCTTT. It is translated as CATALGGTEAFF.

V usage is TRBV18 and J usage is TRBJ2-3, with 9 bases that match TRBD2. V was pared by 4 bases and J by 3 bases, with 2 bases of the junction left unmatched. The CDR3 spans 14 residues. Germline assignment: CDR1 KGHSH and CDR2 LQKENI. In DNA, the CDR3 is TGTGCCAGCTCACTTAGCGGGAGAACAGATACGCAGTATTTT. Its translation: CASSLSGRTDTQYF.

The CDR3 loop is CASREQNTEAFF. The CDR3 coding sequence is TGTGCCAGCAGAGAACAGAACACTGAAGCTTTCTTT. This sequence joins TRBV6-5 and TRBJ1-1; D is uncertain. This CDR3 has 12 residues. V lost 6 bases, J lost 1 base, and 6 bases lay in between. Germline CDR1 is MNHEY and CDR2 is SVGAGI.

The rearrangement joins TRBV30 to TRBJ1-1; 7 bases line up with TRBD1. From germline, CDR1 is GTSNPN and CDR2 SVGIG (reference sequence). Germline trimming cut 4 bases from V and 1 base from J; bases unmatched to any gene: 3. The CDR3 sequence is 13 residues long. CDR3 in DNA: TGTGCCTGGATGGGACAGCCGAACACTGAAGCTTTCTTT. Protein sequence: CAWMGQPNTEAFF.

The chain recombines TRBV6-5 with TRBJ1-2; 8 nucleotides match TRBD1. The CDR3 has 13 residues. Trimming at V came to 6 bases and at J to 7 bases, leaving 7 bases not matched to a gene. From germline, CDR1 is MNHEY and CDR2 SVGAGI. CDR3 sequence reads: CASSRQGSSGYTF. The CDR3 DNA reads TGTGCCAGCAGCCGACAGGGGTCGTCTGGCTACACCTTC.

The chain recombines TRBV5-4 with TRBJ1-1; D unresolved. This CDR3 has 13 residues. Germline-derived CDR1 and CDR2 are SGHNT and YYREEE (reference sequence). V was pared by 0 bases and J by 5 bases, with 8 bases between. The CDR3 sequence: CASSLAIRTEAFF. CDR3 nucleotides: TGTGCCAGCAGCTTGGCCATCAGGACTGAAGCTTTCTTT. The variable domain in full, with the rest retrieved from reference TRBV5-4 and TRBJ1-1, is ETGVTQSPTHLIKTRGQQVTLRCSSQSGHNTVSWYQQALGQGPQFIFQYYREEENGRGNFPPRFSGLQFPNYSSELNVNALELDDSALYLCASSLAIRTEAFFGQGTRLTVV.

V gene TRBV5-1 combines with J gene TRBJ2-1; the match to TRBD2 covers 11 bases. The CDR3 covers 14 residues. Germline V gene sequence: CDR1 SGHRS, CDR2 YFSETQ. V lost 5 bases, J lost 4 bases, and 2 bases stayed unmatched. The CDR3 here is CASRTSGSYNEQFF. The CDR3 nucleotides read TGCGCCAGCAGAACTAGCGGGAGTTACAATGAGCAGTTCTTC.

This clone turned up a few times. The V call is TRBV6-1, the J call TRBJ1-5; no clear D gene. Between the trimmed V and J ends, which lost 2 bases and 2 bases, there was a span of 7 bases. The CDR3 covers 14 residues. Germline lookup yields CDR1 MNHNS and CDR2 SASEGT. The CDR3 DNA sequence: TGTGCCAGCAGTGAAAGCACGGGCAATCAGCCCCAGCATTTT. Translating it yields CASSESTGNQPQHF.

The chain recombines TRBV7-2 with TRBJ2-1; D call uncertain. V lost 4 bases and J lost 2, with 12 bases in between. CDR1 SGHTA and CDR2 FQGNSA come from the germline V gene. This CDR3 contains 15 residues. The CDR3: CASSSETIAYNEQFF. DNA of the CDR3: TGTGCCAGCAGCTCCGAGACAATTGCCTACAATGAGCAGTTCTTC.

The rearrangement joins TRBV4-1 to TRBJ2-3; the D gene is possibly TRBD1 (6 bases). The CDR3 loop spans 16 amino acids. Germline V gene data show CDR1 as MGHRA and CDR2 as YSYEKL. V was shortened by 1 base and J by 4 bases, with 15 bases between the two germline ends. CDR3 DNA sequence: TGCGCCAGCAGCCAAGGCCCAGGGGTGAGGGCAGATACGCAGTATTTT. Its translation is CASSQGPGVRADTQYF.

The chain uses TRBV5-1 and TRBJ2-5; D is possibly TRBD1 (6 bases). Trimming stripped 3 bases from V and 1 base from J, with 10 bases between. This CDR3 region has 14 residues. Germline lookup yields CDR1 SGHRS and CDR2 YFSETQ. CDR3 amino acids: CASSYGQSQETQYF. The CDR3 DNA reads as TGCGCCAGCAGCTATGGACAGAGCCAAGAGACCCAGTACTTC. The variable domain in full, completed from reference TRBV5-1 and TRBJ2-5, reads KAGVTQTPRYLIKTRGQQVTLSCSPISGHRSVSWYQQTPGQGLQFLFEYFSETQRNKGNFPGRFSGRQFSNSRSEMNVSTLELGDSALYLCASSYGQSQETQYFGPGTRLLVL.

The chain has TRBV5-6 and TRBJ2-5; a weak D match, TRBD2 (6 bases). Trimming took 4 bases from V and 4 from J, leaving 20 bases between them. Germline V lookup: CDR1 SGHDT, CDR2 YYEEEE. The CDR3 length is 16 residues. The CDR3 is CASSTGWRVEGETQYF. CDR3 nucleotide sequence: TGTGCCAGCAGCACCGGTTGGAGGGTGGAGGGAGAGACCCAGTACTTC.